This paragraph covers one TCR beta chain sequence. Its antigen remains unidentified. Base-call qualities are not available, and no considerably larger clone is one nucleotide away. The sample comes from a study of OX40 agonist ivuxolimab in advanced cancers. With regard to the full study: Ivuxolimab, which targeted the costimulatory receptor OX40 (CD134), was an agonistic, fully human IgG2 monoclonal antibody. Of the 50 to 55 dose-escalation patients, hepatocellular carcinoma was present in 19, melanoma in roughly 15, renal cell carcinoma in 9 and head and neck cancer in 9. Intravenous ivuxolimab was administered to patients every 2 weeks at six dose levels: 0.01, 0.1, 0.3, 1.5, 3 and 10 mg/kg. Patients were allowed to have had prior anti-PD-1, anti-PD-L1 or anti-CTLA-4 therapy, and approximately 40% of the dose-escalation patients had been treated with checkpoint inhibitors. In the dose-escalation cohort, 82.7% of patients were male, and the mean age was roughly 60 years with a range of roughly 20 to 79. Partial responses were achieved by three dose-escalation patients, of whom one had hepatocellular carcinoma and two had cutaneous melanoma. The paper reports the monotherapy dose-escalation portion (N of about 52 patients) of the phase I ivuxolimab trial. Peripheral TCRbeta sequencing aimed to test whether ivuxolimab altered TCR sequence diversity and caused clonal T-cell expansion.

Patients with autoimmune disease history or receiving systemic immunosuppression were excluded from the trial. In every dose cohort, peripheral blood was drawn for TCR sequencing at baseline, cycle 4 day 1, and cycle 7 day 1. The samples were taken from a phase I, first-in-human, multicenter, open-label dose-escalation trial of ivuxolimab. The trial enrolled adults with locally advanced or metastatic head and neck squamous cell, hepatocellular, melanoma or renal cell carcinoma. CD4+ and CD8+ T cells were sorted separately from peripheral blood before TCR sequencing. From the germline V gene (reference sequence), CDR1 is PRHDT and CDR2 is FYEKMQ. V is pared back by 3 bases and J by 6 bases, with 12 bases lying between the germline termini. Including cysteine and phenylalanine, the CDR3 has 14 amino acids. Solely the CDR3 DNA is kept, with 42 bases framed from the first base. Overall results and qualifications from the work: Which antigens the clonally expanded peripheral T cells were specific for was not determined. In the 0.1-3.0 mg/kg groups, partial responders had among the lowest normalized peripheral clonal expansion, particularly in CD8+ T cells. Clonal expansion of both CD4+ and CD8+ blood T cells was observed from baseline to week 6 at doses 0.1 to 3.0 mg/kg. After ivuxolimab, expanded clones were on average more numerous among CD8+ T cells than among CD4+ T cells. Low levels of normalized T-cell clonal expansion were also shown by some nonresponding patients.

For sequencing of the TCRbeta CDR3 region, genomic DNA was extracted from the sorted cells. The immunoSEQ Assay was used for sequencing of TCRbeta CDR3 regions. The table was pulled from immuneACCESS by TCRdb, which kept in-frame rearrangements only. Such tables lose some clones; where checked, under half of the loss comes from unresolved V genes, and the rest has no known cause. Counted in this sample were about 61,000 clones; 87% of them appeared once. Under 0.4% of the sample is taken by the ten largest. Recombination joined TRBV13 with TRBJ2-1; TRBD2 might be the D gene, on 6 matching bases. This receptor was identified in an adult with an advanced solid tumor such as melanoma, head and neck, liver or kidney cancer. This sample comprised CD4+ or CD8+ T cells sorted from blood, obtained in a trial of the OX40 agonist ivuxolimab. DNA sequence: TGTGCCAGCAGCTTCGTTTGGGAGGCCAATGAGCAGTTCTTC. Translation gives CASSFVWEANEQFF.